This T cell receptor (beta chain) was found in a study of control samples from healthy donors and cancer patients. The protocol was immunoSEQ multiplex PCR, while the TCRdb copy is restricted to in-frame clones and leaves out a portion. The data show 150,000 to 200,000 clones, with around nine tenths seen just once and roughly 1.5% held by the top ten. The CDR3 sequence is 15 residues long. Germline values: CDR1 GTSNPN, CDR2 SVGIG (reference sequence). The V gene end was trimmed by 4 bases and the J gene end by 0 bases; junction bases not matched to a gene: 6. This receptor was obtained from a man aged 30 to 39 in good health. The specimen was blood. The J gene is TRBJ1-2, the V gene TRBV30; 9 bases match TRBD1. CDR3 bases: TGTGCCTGGAAACGGACAGGGGCTACTAACTATGGCTACACCTTC. Translation: CAWKRTGATNYGYTF.